This T cell receptor beta chain is drawn from a study of technical replicates of blood from several donors. The repertoire was sequenced with immunoSEQ multiplex PCR; TCRdb's copy has only in-frame clones and lacks some. The sample records about 14,000 clones, about four fifths being singletons. This clone was recorded only once. Specimen: PBMCs. This receptor was obtained from a human donor in good health.

Written as DNA, the CDR3 is TGTGCCAGCAGCGGCCGGGACAGTCTTTACGAGCAGTACTTC. This sequence encodes CASSGRDSLYEQYF. The chain employs TRBV2 and TRBJ2-7; TRBD1 aligns across 7 bases. This CDR3 comprises 14 residues. The V segment lost 6 bases and the J segment 4 bases; nucleotides outside the gene matches: 9. Germline loops: CDR1 SNHLY, CDR2 FYNNEI.